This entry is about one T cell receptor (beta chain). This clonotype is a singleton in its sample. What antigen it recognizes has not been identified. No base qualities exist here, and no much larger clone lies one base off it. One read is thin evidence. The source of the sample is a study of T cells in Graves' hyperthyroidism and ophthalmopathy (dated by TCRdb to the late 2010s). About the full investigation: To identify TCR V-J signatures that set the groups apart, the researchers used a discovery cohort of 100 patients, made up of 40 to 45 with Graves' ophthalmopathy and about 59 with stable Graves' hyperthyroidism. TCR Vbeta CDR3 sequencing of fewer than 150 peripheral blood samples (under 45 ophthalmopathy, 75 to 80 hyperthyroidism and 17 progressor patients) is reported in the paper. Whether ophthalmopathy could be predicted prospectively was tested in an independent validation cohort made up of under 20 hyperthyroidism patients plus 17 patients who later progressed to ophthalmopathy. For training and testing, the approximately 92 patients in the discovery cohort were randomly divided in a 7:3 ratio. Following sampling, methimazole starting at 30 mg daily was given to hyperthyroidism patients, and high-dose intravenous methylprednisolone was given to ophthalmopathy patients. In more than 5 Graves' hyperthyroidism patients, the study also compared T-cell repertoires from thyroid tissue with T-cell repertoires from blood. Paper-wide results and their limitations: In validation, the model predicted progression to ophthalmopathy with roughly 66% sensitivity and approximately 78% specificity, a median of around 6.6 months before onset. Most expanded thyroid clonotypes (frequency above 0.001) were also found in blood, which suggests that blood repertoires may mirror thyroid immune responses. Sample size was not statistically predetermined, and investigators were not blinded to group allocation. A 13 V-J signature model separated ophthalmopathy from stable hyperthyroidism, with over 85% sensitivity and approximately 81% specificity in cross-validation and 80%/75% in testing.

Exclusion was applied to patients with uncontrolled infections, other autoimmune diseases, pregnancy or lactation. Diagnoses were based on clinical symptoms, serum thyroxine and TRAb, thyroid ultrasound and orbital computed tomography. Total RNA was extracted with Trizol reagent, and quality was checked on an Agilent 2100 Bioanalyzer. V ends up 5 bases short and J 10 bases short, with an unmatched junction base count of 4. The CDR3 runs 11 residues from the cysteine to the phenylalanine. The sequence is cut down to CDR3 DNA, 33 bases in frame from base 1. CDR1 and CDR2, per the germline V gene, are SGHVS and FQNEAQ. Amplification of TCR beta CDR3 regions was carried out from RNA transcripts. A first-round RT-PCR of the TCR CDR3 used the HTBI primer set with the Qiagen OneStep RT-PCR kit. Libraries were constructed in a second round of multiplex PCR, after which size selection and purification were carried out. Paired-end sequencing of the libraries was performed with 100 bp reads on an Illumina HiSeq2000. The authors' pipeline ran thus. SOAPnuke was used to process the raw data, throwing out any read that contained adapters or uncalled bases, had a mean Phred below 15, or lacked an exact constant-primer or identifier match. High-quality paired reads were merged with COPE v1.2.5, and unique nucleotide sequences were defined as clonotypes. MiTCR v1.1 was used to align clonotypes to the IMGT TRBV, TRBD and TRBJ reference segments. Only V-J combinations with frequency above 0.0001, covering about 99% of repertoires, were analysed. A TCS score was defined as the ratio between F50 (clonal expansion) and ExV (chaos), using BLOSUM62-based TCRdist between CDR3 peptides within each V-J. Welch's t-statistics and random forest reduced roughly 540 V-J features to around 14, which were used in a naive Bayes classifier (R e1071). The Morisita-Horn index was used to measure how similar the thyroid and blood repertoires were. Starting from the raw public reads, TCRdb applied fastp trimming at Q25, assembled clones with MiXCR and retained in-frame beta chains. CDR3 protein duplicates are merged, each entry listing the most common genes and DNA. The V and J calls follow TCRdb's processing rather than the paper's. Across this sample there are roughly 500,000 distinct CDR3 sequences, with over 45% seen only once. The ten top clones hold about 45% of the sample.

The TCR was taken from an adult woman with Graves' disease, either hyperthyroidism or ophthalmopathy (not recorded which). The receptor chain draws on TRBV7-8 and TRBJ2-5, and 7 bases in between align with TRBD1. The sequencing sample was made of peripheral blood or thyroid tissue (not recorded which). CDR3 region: CASSRAGGQYF. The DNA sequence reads TGTGCCAGCAGCCGGGCAGGGGGCCAGTACTTC.